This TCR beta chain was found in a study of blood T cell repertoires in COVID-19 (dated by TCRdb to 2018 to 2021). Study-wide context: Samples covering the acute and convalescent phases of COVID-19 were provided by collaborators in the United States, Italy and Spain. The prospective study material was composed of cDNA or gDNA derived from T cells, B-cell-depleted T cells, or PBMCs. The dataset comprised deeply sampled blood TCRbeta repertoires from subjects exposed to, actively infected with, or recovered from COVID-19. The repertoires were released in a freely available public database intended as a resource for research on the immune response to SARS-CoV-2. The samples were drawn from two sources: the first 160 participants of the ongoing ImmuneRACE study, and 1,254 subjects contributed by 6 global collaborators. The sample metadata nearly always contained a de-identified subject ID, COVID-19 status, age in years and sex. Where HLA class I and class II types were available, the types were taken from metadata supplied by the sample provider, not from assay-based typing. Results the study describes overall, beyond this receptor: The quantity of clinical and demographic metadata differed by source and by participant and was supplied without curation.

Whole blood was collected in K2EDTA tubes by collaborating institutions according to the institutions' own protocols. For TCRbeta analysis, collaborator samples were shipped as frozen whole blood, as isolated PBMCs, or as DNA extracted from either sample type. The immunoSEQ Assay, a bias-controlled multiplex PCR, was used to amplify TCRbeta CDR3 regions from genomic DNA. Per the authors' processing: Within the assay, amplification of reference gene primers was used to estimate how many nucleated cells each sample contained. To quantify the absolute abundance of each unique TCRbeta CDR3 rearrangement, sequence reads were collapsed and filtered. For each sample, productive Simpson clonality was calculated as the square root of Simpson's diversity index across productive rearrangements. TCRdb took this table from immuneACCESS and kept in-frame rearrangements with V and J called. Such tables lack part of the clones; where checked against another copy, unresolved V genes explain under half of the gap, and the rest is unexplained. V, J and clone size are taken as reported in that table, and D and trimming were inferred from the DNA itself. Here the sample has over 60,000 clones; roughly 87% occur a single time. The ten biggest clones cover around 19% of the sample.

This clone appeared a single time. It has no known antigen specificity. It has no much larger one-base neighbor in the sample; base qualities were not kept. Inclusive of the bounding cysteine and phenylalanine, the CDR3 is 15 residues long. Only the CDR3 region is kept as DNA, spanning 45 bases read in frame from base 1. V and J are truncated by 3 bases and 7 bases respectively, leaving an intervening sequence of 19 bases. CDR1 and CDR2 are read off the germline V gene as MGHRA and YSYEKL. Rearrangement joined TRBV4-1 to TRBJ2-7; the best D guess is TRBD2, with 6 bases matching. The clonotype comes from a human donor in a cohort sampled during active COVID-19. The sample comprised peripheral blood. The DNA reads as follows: TGCGCCAGCAGCCAGGACCAGAGGGGACGGGGGGAGCAGTACTTC. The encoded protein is CASSQDQRGRGEQYF.